This T cell receptor (beta chain) was documented in a study of blood T cell repertoires in COVID-19. Repertoires were generated with immunoSEQ multiplex PCR, while TCRdb's copy carries only in-frame clones and drops some. The sample consists of about 200,000 clones, 88% of them appearing once. The CDR3 length is 14 residues. CDR1 is LNHDA, CDR2 SQIVND, per germline (reference sequence). The germline V and J ends were trimmed by 3 bases and 8 bases, with 14 bases remaining between them. This chain connects TRBV19 to TRBJ2-1; possible D gene TRBD2, 6 bases. The TCR originated in a human donor in a cohort sampled during active COVID-19. Sequencing used peripheral blood. In nucleotides, the CDR3 is TGTGCCAGTAGTATGAGACTAGATGGGGATGAGCAGTTCTTC. Translation: CASSMRLDGDEQFF.